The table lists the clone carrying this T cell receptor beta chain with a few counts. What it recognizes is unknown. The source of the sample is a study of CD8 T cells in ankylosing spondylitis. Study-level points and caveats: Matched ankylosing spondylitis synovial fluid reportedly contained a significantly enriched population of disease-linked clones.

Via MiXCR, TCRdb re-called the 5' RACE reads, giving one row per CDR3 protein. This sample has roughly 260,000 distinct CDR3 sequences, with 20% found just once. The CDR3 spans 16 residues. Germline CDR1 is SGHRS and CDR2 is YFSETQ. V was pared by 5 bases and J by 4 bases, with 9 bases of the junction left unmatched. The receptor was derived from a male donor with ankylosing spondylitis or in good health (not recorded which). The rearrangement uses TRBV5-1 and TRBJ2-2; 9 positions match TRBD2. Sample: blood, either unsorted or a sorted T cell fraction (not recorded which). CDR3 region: CASSLRSGGFTGELFF. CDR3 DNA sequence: TGCGCCAGCAGTCTTCGTAGCGGGGGATTCACCGGGGAGCTGTTTTTT.